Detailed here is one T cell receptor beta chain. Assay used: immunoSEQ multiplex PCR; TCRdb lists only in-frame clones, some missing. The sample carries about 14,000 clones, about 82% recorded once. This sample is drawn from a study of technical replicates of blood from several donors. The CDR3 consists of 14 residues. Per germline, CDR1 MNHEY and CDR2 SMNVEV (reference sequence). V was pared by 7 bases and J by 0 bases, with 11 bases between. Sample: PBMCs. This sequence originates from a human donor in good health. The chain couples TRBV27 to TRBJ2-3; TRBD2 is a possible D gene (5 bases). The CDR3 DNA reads TGTGCCAGCAAACGGGAAGGGAGCACAGATACGCAGTATTTT. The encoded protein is CASKREGSTDTQYF.